This paragraph reports one T cell receptor (beta chain). No antigen is known for it. Using immunoSEQ multiplex PCR, the repertoire was profiled, and TCRdb retains in-frame clones only, with some absent. Of roughly 45,000 clones in the sample, approximately 70% were seen once. This entry belongs to a study of vaccination effects on CD4 cells after COVID-19. The CDR3 is made up of 16 amino acids. The V end was cut by 1 base, the J end by 1 base, with 13 bases between. Germline CDR1 SGHVS, CDR2 FQNEAQ. After expansion with viral peptide pools in the ViraFEST assay, antigen-specific CD4+ T cells were sequenced. Investigators separated out CD4+ T cells once approximately 11 days of culture had passed. This individual contracted SARS-CoV-2 between March and December 2020, as verified by PCR.

The material sequenced was CD4+ T cells from PBMCs cultured with a peptide pool, taken before COVID-19 vaccination. This receptor was obtained from a human donor who had a prior SARS-CoV-2 infection. This chain joins TRBV7-8 and TRBJ2-5, with D tentatively TRBD2 (6 bases). In DNA, the CDR3 is TGTGCCAGCAGCTTAGGTATACGGGGGACCCAAGAGACCCAGTACTTC. Its protein is CASSLGIRGTQETQYF.